This T cell receptor beta chain was obtained from a study of T and B cells in COVID-19 patients. Study results and caveats: In COVID-19 patients, T cell receptor beta variable and joining gene use was reportedly strongly skewed.

Blood genomic DNA input for TRB amplification was about 240-550 ng. With regard to this clonotype: Its antigen is as yet unknown.

CDR3 length: 15 residues. In germline, CDR1 is SQVTM, CDR2 ANQGSEA. V gave up 8 bases and J gave up 6 bases; unmatched junction bases: 14. Multiplex PCR with BIOMED2 TRB-A/B primer pools amplified TRB rearrangements. TCRdb recomputed calls from the multiplex PCR reads with MiXCR, one row per CDR3 protein. Of approximately 15,000 distinct CDR3 sequences in the sample, roughly 26% are singletons; the top ten hold about 7%. This receptor was identified in a human donor who had recovered from COVID-19. This chain connects TRBV29-1 to TRBJ2-3; 10 nucleotides line up with TRBD2. Sequencing was performed on blood. CDR3 residues: CSRMGGLAVADTQYF. Written as DNA, the CDR3 is TGCAGCCGAATGGGAGGACTAGCGGTCGCGGATACGCAGTATTTT.